The clone carrying this T cell receptor beta chain has more than one count but fewer than ten. Its antigen remains unidentified. Method: immunoSEQ multiplex PCR; TCRdb's copy keeps in-frame clones and lacks some. This sample has about 54,000 clones, with roughly 80% found just once. The record originates from a study of a mutant IDH1 vaccine in newly diagnosed glioma. Study in general: Averaging roughly 40 years of age, treated patients were roughly 60% male and approximately 38% female. Patients had received radiotherapy, temozolomide, or both previously, most receiving both. Findings and limits, study-wide: Vaccine-induced immune responses occurred in 90% to 95% of patients.

This sample's time point: baseline, week 1 (first vaccination visit). Noted treatment: pre-vaccination baseline after standard-of-care therapy. Diagnosis in the donors showed new WHO grade 3 or 4 astrocytomas that were IDH1-mutant and ATRX-lost. CDR3 size: 15 residues. Germline values: CDR1 ENHRY, CDR2 SYGVKD. V shed 10 bases, J shed 4 bases, and the junction held 13 bases outside the gene matches. The origin of this receptor is a young man with glioma. This chain uses TRBV10-3 with TRBJ1-1; 9 positions match TRBD1. The sample here was PBMCs, taken from a glioma patient treated with radiotherapy, temozolomide or both. The CDR3 sequence: CATGGTGPGRTEAFF. CDR3 bases: TGTGCCACGGGTGGGACAGGGCCGGGGCGCACTGAAGCTTTCTTT.